The present T cell receptor beta chain was sequenced within a study of OX40 agonist ivuxolimab in advanced cancers. Study-level information: The study gave patients intravenous ivuxolimab at 0.01 to 10 mg/kg every 2 weeks.

Assay used: immunoSEQ multiplex PCR; TCRdb lists only in-frame clones, some missing. The data contain about 34,000 clones, about four fifths of them singletons. CDR1 GTSNPN and CDR2 SVGIG come from the germline V gene (reference sequence). The ends were cut back, 0 bases at V and 1 base at J, with 12 bases in the middle. CDR3 length: 15 amino acids. This clone occurred a few times. Source: CD4+ or CD8+ T cells sorted from blood, taken in a trial of the OX40 agonist ivuxolimab. The sequence was collected from an adult with an advanced solid tumor such as melanoma, head and neck, liver or kidney cancer. The chain is built from TRBV30 and TRBJ1-1; D is ambiguous. The CDR3 is CAWSVALRGNTEAFF. CDR3 DNA sequence: TGTGCCTGGAGTGTGGCTCTACGGGGGAACACTGAAGCTTTCTTT.